The 26 T cell receptor beta chains listed next were all sequenced from one sample in a study of shared T cell receptors in the human thymus. Clones were read by immunoSEQ multiplex PCR, and TCRdb kept only the in-frame ones, dropping some. Among about 500,000 clones listed, roughly 74% were seen once. These same records also appear under a second study, on human thymus T cells.

Material: thymocytes. Receptor source: a boy in the first two years of life with a congenital heart defect.

V is TRBV30 and J is TRBJ1-2, with 8 bases lining up with TRBD1. V gave up 4 bases and J gave up 4 bases; unmatched junction bases: 14. The CDR3 spans 16 residues. CDR1 is GTSNPN and CDR2 is SVGIG in the germline V gene (reference sequence). DNA of the CDR3: TGTGCCTGGACCATCCAGGGGGCGCGTAACGCCTATGGCTACACCTTC. Translated: CAWTIQGARNAYGYTF.

The chain carries TRBV29-1 and TRBJ2-3; maybe TRBD2 (5 bases). The CDR3 contains 13 residues. Germline V gene data show CDR1 as SQVTM and CDR2 as ANQGSEA. The V end was cut by 5 bases, the J end by 1 base, with 10 bases between. In DNA form, the CDR3 reads TGCAGCGTTCAGCGGACTCGCACAGATACGCAGTATTTT. Amino acids: CSVQRTRTDTQYF.

V usage is TRBV4-3 and J usage is TRBJ2-7, with D possibly matching TRBD2 (6 bases). Germline V gene sequence: CDR1 LGHNA, CDR2 YSLEER. V lost 1 base and J lost 4, with 14 bases in between. There are 15 residues in the CDR3. CDR3 region: CASSQANCGEYEQYF. For the CDR3, the DNA is TGCGCCAGCAGCCAAGCCAACTGCGGGGAGTACGAGCAGTACTTC.

This rearrangement joins TRBV19 to TRBJ1-5; weak D call: TRBD1 (5 bases). CDR3 size: 19 residues. Trimming removed 0 bases at V and 0 bases at J, with 18 bases between. CDR1 and CDR2 from the germline V gene are LNHDA and SQIVND (reference sequence). The CDR3 here is CASSIDYPWRGNSNQPQHF. The CDR3 DNA reads as TGTGCCAGTAGTATAGATTACCCTTGGAGGGGCAATAGCAATCAGCCCCAGCATTTT.

This chain joins TRBV6-5 and TRBJ1-2, with 7 bases fitting TRBD1. Germline lookup yields CDR1 MNHEY and CDR2 SVGAGI. Trimming at V came to 6 bases and at J to 3 bases, leaving 7 bases not matched to a gene. The CDR3 contains 14 residues. The CDR3 loop reads CASSRTGTDYGYTF. The CDR3 DNA reads as TGTGCCAGCAGCCGGACGGGGACAGACTATGGCTACACCTTC.

The rearrangement joins TRBV30 to TRBJ2-5, with 9 bases that match TRBD2. The CDR3 consists of 14 residues. Germline lookup yields CDR1 GTSNPN and CDR2 SVGIG (reference sequence). Losses at the gene ends were 4 bases for V and 5 bases for J; bases not matched to a gene: 8. In DNA form, the CDR3 reads TGTGCCTGGACCCAAGCGGGGGGCGGGGAGACCCAGTACTTC. Translation: CAWTQAGGGETQYF.

V is TRBV6-1 and J is TRBJ1-1, with 8 nucleotides matching TRBD1. V shed 6 bases and J 2 bases; nucleotides not matched to a gene: 5. This CDR3 is 14 amino acids long. The V gene's germline CDR1 is MNHNS and CDR2 SASEGT. This CDR3 reads CASSLTGENTEAFF. In DNA form, the CDR3 reads TGTGCCAGCAGCCTGACAGGGGAAAACACTGAAGCTTTCTTT.

In nucleotides, the CDR3 is TGTGCCAGCAGCTTGCTAGGTCCCGGGGAGCTGTTTTTT. Protein product: CASSLLGPGELFF. The V call is TRBV5-6, the J call TRBJ2-2, with D uncertain. Trimming removed 1 base from V and 6 bases from J, with 7 bases in between. CDR3 length equals 13 residues. CDR1 is SGHDT and CDR2 is YYEEEE in the germline V gene.

The chain carries TRBV27 and TRBJ1-2; D is unresolved. The V end lost 5 bases, the J end lost 3 bases, and 13 bases lay between the germline ends. In germline, CDR1 is MNHEY, CDR2 SMNVEV (reference sequence). The CDR3 sequence is 14 residues long. In DNA form, the CDR3 reads TGTGCCAGCAGTCCCAGAACAGTATACTATGGCTACACCTTC. Its protein product is CASSPRTVYYGYTF.

This sequence joins TRBV4-1 and TRBJ1-1; D ambiguous. V was shortened by 1 base and J by 3 bases, with 6 bases between the two germline ends. The V gene's germline CDR1 is MGHRA and CDR2 YSYEKL. CDR3 length equals 13 residues. CDR3 bases: TGCGCCAGCAGCCAAGTACCAGACACTGAAGCTTTCTTT. This sequence encodes CASSQVPDTEAFF.

The chain employs TRBV27 and TRBJ1-5; a possible D gene is TRBD1 (5 bases). Germline values: CDR1 MNHEY, CDR2 SMNVEV (reference sequence). The CDR3 runs to 20 residues. V lost 5 bases and J lost 7, with 33 bases in between. CDR3 DNA sequence: TGTGCCAGCAGTCCACATTCCTCCCCATCATTCCGACAGTTGAGGCAGCCCCAGCATTTT. This codes for CASSPHSSPSFRQLRQPQHF.

The chain recombines TRBV29-1 with TRBJ2-7, with unresolved D. With 4 bases removed from V and 3 bases from J, the gap between germline ends came to 13 bases. This CDR3 has 13 amino acids. The germline gives CDR1 SQVTM, CDR2 ANQGSEA. CDR3 DNA sequence: TGCAGCGTTGCCCCCGCGAGCCACTACGAGCAGTACTTC. It codes for CSVAPASHYEQYF.

This rearrangement joins TRBV6-5 to TRBJ1-5; tentatively, D is TRBD1 (5 bases). The V and J ends lost 7 bases and 3 bases respectively, with 13 bases between them. Germline V gives CDR1 MNHEY, CDR2 SVGAGI. The CDR3 extends over 14 amino acids. CDR3 sequence: CASNRQGYNQPQHF. The CDR3, as DNA: TGTGCCAGCAACAGGCAGGGTTACAATCAGCCCCAGCATTTT.

The chain couples TRBV21-1 to TRBJ2-7; TRBD2 was called by the table and not checked on the DNA. TRBV21-1 is a documented pseudogene. The CDR3 covers 15 residues. The CDR3: CASSKKEGHSYEQYF. CDR3 bases: TGTGCCAGCAGCAAAAAAGAGGGTCATTCCTACGAGCAGTACTTC.

This chain uses TRBV5-4 with TRBJ2-1; the match to TRBD2 covers 9 bases. Germline lookup yields CDR1 SGHNT and CDR2 YYREEE (reference sequence). The CDR3 consists of 16 residues. V lost 0 bases, J lost 7 bases, and 8 bases stayed unmatched. The CDR3 is CASSLGRQRGENEQFF. CDR3 nucleotides: TGTGCCAGCAGCTTGGGTCGTCAGCGGGGGGAGAATGAGCAGTTCTTC.

The rearrangement joins TRBV11-3 to TRBJ1-4, with a possible D match to TRBD1 (6 bases). The V end lost 5 bases, the J end lost 8 bases, and 21 bases lay between the germline ends. This CDR3 is built from 16 residues. The germline CDR1 and CDR2 sequences are SGHNT and YENEEA. Here the CDR3 reads CASSHVSGGGEEKLFF. CDR3 DNA: TGTGCCAGCAGCCACGTTAGTGGGGGCGGAGAAGAAAAACTGTTTTTT. The full variable domain, with the rest looked up from reference TRBV11-3 and TRBJ1-4, is EAGVVQSPRYKIIEKKQPVAFWCNPISGHNTLYWYLQNLGQGPELLIRYENEEAVDDSQLPKDRFSAERLKGVDSTLKIQPAELGDSAVYLCASSHVSGGGEEKLFFGSGTQLSVL.

This sequence joins TRBV29-1 and TRBJ2-5; 14 nucleotides agree with TRBD2. This CDR3 comprises 16 residues. V lost 7 bases and J lost 10; bases outside the gene matches: 17. The germline V gene has CDR1 SQVTM and CDR2 ANQGSEA. The CDR3 spells CSGSGTSGRRFGGQYF. DNA of the CDR3: TGCAGCGGTTCCGGGACTAGCGGGAGAAGGTTCGGTGGCCAGTACTTC.

This clone has a handful of counts. This chain connects TRBV27 to TRBJ1-3; D call uncertain. V was cut by 2 bases and J by 0 bases, with 8 bases left in between. The germline gives CDR1 MNHEY, CDR2 SMNVEV (reference sequence). CDR3 size: 15 residues. CDR3 sequence reads: CASSLTGDSGNTIYF. The CDR3 bases are TGTGCCAGCAGTTTAACCGGGGACTCTGGAAACACCATATATTTT.

The V call is TRBV6-1, the J call TRBJ2-1, with 9 bases aligning to TRBD1. Trimming cost V 4 bases and J 4 bases; bases outside gene matches: 11. Germline V gives CDR1 MNHNS, CDR2 SASEGT. The CDR3 contains 17 residues. The CDR3 sequence is CASSGPDGTGPYNEQFF. The CDR3 nucleotides read TGTGCCAGCAGTGGACCCGACGGGACAGGGCCGTACAATGAGCAGTTCTTC.

This clone showed up just once. V gene TRBV10-3 combines with J gene TRBJ2-7; D possibly corresponds to TRBD2 (5 bases). The CDR3 is 14 amino acids. V was shortened by 2 bases and J by 3 bases, with 11 bases between the two germline ends. Germline V CDR1 and CDR2: ENHRY, SYGVKD. The CDR3 protein is CAISEVASFYEQYF. The DNA of the CDR3 is TGTGCCATCAGTGAGGTGGCTAGCTTCTACGAGCAGTACTTC.

The chain combines TRBV27 with TRBJ2-7, with a weak D call TRBD2 (7 bases). The CDR3 extends over 15 amino acids. Trimming removed 3 bases from V and 4 bases from J, with 16 bases in between. CDR1 and CDR2 (germline): MNHEY, SMNVEV (reference sequence). CDR3: CASSLRGRVEYEQYF. Written as DNA, the CDR3 is TGTGCCAGCAGTTTGAGGGGGAGGGTAGAGTACGAGCAGTACTTC.

This clone is a singleton in its sample. V and J are TRBV25-1 and TRBJ2-5, with 8 bases that match TRBD1. Per the germline V gene, CDR1 is MGHDK and CDR2 is SYGVNS. Trimming took 5 bases from V and 3 from J; bases not matched to a gene: 5. The CDR3 has 14 amino acids. The CDR3 is CASSRPGGEETQYF. The CDR3 DNA follows: TGTGCCAGCAGTCGGCCAGGGGGCGAAGAGACCCAGTACTTC.

The chain employs TRBV30 and TRBJ2-5, with unresolved D. Germline CDR1 GTSNPN, CDR2 SVGIG (reference sequence). V lost 6 bases and J lost 0, with 17 bases in between. The CDR3 contains 15 residues. CDR3 DNA: TGTGCCTGCACAACCCCCACAGTGAACCAAGAGACCCAGTACTTC. Translation gives CACTTPTVNQETQYF.

The rearrangement joins TRBV5-6 to TRBJ2-5; 14 positions agree with TRBD2. J was trimmed by 5 bases and V by 4 bases; bases with no gene match: 10. CDR1 is SGHDT, CDR2 YYEEEE, per germline. The CDR3 extends over 17 amino acids. The CDR3 DNA follows: TGTGCCAGCAGCGCGGGGACTAGCGGGAGAGAGGTGGAGACCCAGTACTTC. As protein: CASSAGTSGREVETQYF.

The rearrangement uses TRBV4-1 and TRBJ2-2, with 8 bases lining up with TRBD1. CDR1 and CDR2 (germline): MGHRA, YSYEKL. There are 17 residues in the CDR3. J lost 3 bases, V lost 0 bases, and 6 bases had no gene match. The CDR3 DNA reads as TGCGCCAGCAGCCAAGACCGGACAGGGCCCTACACCGGGGAGCTGTTTTTT. Translated, it gives CASSQDRTGPYTGELFF.

The chain combines TRBV6-1 with TRBJ2-1, with D perhaps matching TRBD1 (5 bases). Germline V CDR1 and CDR2: MNHNS, SASEGT. This CDR3 comprises 15 residues. V lost 3 bases and J 2 bases, leaving 11 bases between the germline ends. The CDR3 sequence is CASSETAEAYNEQFF. DNA for the CDR3: TGTGCCAGCAGTGAGACAGCAGAAGCCTACAATGAGCAGTTCTTC.